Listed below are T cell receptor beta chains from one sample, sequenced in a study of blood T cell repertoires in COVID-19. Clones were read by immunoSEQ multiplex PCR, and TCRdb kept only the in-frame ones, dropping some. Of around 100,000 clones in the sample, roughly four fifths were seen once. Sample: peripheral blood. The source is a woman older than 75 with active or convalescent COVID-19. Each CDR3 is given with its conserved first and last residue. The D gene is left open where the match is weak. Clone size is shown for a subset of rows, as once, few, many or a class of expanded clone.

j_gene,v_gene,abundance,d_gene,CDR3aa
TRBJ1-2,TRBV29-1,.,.,CSVVANGYTF
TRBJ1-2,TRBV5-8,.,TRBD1,CASSAGQGYGYTF
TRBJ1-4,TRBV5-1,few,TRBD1,CASSGGQGASEKLFF
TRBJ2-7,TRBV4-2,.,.,CASSPGALGEKSSYEQYF
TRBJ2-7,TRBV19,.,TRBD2,CASSKSGTASYEQYF
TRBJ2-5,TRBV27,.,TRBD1,CASSLTRQGLGETQYF
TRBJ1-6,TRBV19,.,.,CASRSGTVDNSPLHF
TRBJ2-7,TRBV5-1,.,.,CASSSMVGGVGYEQYF
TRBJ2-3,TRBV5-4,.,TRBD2,CASSLGLAFTDTQYF
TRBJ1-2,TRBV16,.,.,CASSQSEKRSTF
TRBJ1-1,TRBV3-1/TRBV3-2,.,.,CASSQESGRAFF
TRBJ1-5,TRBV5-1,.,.,CASSLDRQTNSNQPQHF
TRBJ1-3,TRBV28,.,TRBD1,CASSLPGTGVGNTIYF
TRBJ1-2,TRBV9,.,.,CASSLLEERTAGYTF
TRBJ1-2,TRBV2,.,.,CASSERWGYYGYTF
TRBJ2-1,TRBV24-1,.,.,CATSFLNEQFF
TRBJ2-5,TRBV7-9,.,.,CASSLGSGGLDRETQYF
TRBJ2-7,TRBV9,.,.,CASSVGTASYEQYF
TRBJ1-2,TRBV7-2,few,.,CASSLVTVSNYGYTF
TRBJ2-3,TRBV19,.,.,CASSTGRGAADTQYF
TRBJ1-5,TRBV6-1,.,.,CASSEQYSNQPQHF
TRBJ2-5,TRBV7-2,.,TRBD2,CASSLGGREETQYF
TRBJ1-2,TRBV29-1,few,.,CSVEDSRRYGYTF
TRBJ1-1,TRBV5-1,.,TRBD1,CASSPDRANTEAFF
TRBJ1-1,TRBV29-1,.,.,CSGEGRNTEAFF
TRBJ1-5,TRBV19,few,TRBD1,CASSLWDRDNQPQHF
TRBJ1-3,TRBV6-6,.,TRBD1,CASSSLFGTGGDYGNTIYF
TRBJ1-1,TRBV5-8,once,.,CASSLELGGTEAFF
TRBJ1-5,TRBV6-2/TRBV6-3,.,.,CASSRQIIGNQPQHF
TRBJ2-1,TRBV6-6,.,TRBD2,CASSYGTSGIYNEQFF